Sequencing of this TCR beta chain was carried out in a study of blood T cell repertoires in COVID-19. In the study overall: Samples of COVID-19 (acute and convalescent) were obtained from the United States, Italy and Spain.

Produced via immunoSEQ multiplex PCR; TCRdb's table is partial and in-frame only. Altogether some 80,000 clones are present, roughly 81% being singletons, with the ten largest covering roughly 11%. Unmatched junction bases numbered 4, after V lost 1 base and J lost 0 bases. Germline V CDR1 and CDR2: MNHNS, SASEGT. The CDR3 loop spans 16 amino acids. V gene TRBV6-1 combines with J gene TRBJ2-7, with 9 bases identical to TRBD2. The source is a man in his fifties or sixties with COVID-19, enrolled during active disease. The sequenced sample was peripheral blood. The CDR3 protein is CASSEVAGVSSYEQYF. DNA for the CDR3: TGTGCCAGCAGTGAAGTAGCGGGAGTCTCCTCCTACGAGCAGTACTTC.